The 11 T cell receptor beta chains below all came from one sample that was sequenced in a study of T-cell reconstitution after alpha-beta-depleted transplantation in children. Unique molecular identifiers tagged the TCRbeta library. TCRdb re-derived calls from the PCR reads in MiXCR, one entry per CDR3 protein. The sample includes roughly 160,000 distinct CDR3 sequences, approximately 10% of them seen just once. Here the sequenced sample was PBMCs, taken before TCRalphabeta/CD19-depleted stem cell transplant. The origin of the receptors is a boy aged 2-15 years with acute myeloid leukemia, due to receive a stem cell transplant.

Only a few counts were recorded for this clonotype. Here the CDR3 reads CSAREPQLAEWDTDTQYF. The CDR3 coding sequence is TGCAGTGCTAGAGAGCCCCAACTAGCGGAGTGGGACACAGATACGCAGTATTTT. This chain joins TRBV20-1 and TRBJ2-3; 8 nucleotides line up with TRBD2. The CDR3 length is 18 residues. CDR1 and CDR2 from the germline V gene are DFQATT and SNEGSKA (reference sequence). The V gene end was trimmed by 0 bases and the J gene end by 2 bases; junction bases not matched to a gene: 13.

There are many counts of this clonotype. The rearrangement joins TRBV20-1 to TRBJ2-6; D gene unclear. Germline V CDR1 and CDR2: DFQATT, SNEGSKA (reference sequence). With 3 bases removed from V and 2 bases from J, the gap between germline ends came to 5 bases. There are 13 residues in the CDR3. In nucleotides, the CDR3 is TGCAGTGCTAGGAACACTGGGGCCAACGTCCTGACTTTC. Protein: CSARNTGANVLTF.

This clonotype appeared many times. In nucleotides, the CDR3 is TGTGCCAGCAGTTTAAGCAGGAAAGAGACCCAGTACTTC. The encoded protein is CASSLSRKETQYF. The rearrangement links TRBV12-3 or TRBV12-4 to TRBJ2-5; D is ambiguous. The CDR3 runs to 13 residues. V dropped 2 bases and J dropped 3 bases, with 7 bases sitting between them.

This clonotype was counted at least ten times. The J gene is TRBJ1-1, the V gene TRBV6-5; tentatively, D is TRBD1 (6 bases). In germline, CDR1 is MNHEY, CDR2 SVGAGI. The CDR3 covers 15 residues. Trimming removed 5 bases from V and 0 bases from J, with 13 bases in between. CDR3 in DNA: TGTGCCAGCAGTATACGGACAGTCATGAACACTGAAGCTTTCTTT. This encodes CASSIRTVMNTEAFF.

This clonotype was observed many times. The chain carries TRBV12-3 or TRBV12-4 and TRBJ2-4, with D unclear. Between the trimmed V and J ends, which lost 2 bases and 0 bases, there was a span of 2 bases. The CDR3 consists of 13 residues. The DNA of the CDR3 is TGTGCCAGCAGTTTACTAGCCAAAAACATTCAGTACTTC. Amino acid sequence: CASSLLAKNIQYF.

This clonotype appeared many times. V is TRBV20-1 and J is TRBJ2-7, with D perhaps TRBD2 (6 bases). CDR3 length equals 13 residues. The V gene lost 4 bases and the J gene lost 3 bases, with 13 bases spanning the gap. The germline CDR1 and CDR2 sequences are DFQATT and SNEGSKA (reference sequence). The DNA for the CDR3 is TGCAGTGCTACCACCTCGGGGGTCTACGAGCAGTACTTC. It is translated as CSATTSGVYEQYF.

Notes on this clonotype: A much more abundant neighbour one base away suggests this may be a read error. This chain joins TRBV7-2 and TRBJ1-2; D is perhaps TRBD1 (6 bases). The CDR3 runs to 16 residues. CDR1 SGHTA and CDR2 FQGNSA come from the germline V gene. Here the CDR3 reads CASTLGGTAGGYGYTF. As DNA, the CDR3 is TGTGCCAGCACCTTAGGGGGGACTGCGGGAGGGTATGGCTACACCTTC.

This clonotype was seen ten or more times. The V and J genes are TRBV29-1 and TRBJ1-1; D unresolved. CDR1 and CDR2 (germline): SQVTM, ANQGSEA. V shed 3 bases and J shed 0 bases, with 8 bases lying between them. The CDR3 runs to 13 residues. CDR3 residues: CSVDRQMNTEAFF. The CDR3 nucleotides read TGCAGCGTTGATAGGCAGATGAACACTGAAGCTTTCTTT.

Ten or more counts support this clonotype. The chain carries TRBV5-8 and TRBJ2-1; 13 bases are shared with TRBD2. There are 15 residues in the CDR3. The germline V gene encodes CDR1 SGHTS and CDR2 YDEGEE. Trimming removed 4 bases from V and 7 bases from J; junction bases left unmatched: 5. The DNA of the CDR3 is TGTGCCAGCAGCCTGCGACTAGCGGGGGGAAATGAGCAGTTCTTC. Amino acids: CASSLRLAGGNEQFF. Supplemented by reference TRBV5-8 and TRBJ2-1, the full variable domain reads EAGVTQSPTHLIKTRGQQATLRCSPISGHTSVYWYQQALGLGLQFLLWYDEGEERNRGNFPPRFSGRQFPNYSSELNVNALELEDSALYLCASSLRLAGGNEQFFGPGTRLTVL.

This clonotype has at least ten counts. J is TRBJ2-7 and V is TRBV20-1; 8 bases match TRBD2. In germline, CDR1 is DFQATT, CDR2 SNEGSKA (reference sequence). The CDR3 spans 14 residues. Trimming cost V 2 bases and J 1 base; bases outside gene matches: 4. CDR3: CSARSGGSSYEQYV. CDR3 in DNA: TGCAGTGCTAGATCGGGGGGGTCATCCTACGAGCAGTACGTC.

This clonotype was observed at least ten times. This chain joins TRBV18 and TRBJ1-5; unclear D gene. The length of the CDR3 is 14 residues. Between the trimmed V and J ends, which lost 2 bases and 0 bases, there was a span of 5 bases. CDR1 and CDR2 from the germline V gene are KGHSH and LQKENI. Here the CDR3 reads CASSPGLSNQPQHF. CDR3 DNA sequence: TGTGCCAGCTCACCAGGACTTAGCAATCAGCCCCAGCATTTT.